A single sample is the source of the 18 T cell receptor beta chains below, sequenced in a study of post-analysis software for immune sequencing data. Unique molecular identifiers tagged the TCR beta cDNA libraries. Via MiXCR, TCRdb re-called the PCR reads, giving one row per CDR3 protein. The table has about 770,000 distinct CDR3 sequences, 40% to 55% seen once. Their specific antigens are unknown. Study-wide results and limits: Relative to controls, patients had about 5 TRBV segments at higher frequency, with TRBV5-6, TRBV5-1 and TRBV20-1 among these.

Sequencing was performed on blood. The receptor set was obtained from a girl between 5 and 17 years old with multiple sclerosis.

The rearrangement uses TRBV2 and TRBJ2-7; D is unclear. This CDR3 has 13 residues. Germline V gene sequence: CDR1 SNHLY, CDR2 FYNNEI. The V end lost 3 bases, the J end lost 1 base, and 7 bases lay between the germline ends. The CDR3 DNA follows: TGTGCCAGCAGTGAGACCGGTTCCTACGAGCAGTACTTC. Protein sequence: CASSETGSYEQYF.

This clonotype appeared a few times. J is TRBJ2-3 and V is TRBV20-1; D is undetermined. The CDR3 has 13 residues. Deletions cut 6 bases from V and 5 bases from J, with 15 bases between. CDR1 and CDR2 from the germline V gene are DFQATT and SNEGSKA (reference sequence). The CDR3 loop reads CSAHRPSEDTQYF. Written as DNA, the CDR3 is TGCAGTGCCCACCGGCCCTCCGAAGATACGCAGTATTTT.

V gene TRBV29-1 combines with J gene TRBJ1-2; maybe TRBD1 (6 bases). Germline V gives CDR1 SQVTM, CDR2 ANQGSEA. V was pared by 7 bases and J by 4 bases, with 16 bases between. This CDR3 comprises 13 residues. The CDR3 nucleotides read TGCAGCGCGAAAGGGGGGTCGGGCTATGGCTACACCTTC. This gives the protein CSAKGGSGYGYTF. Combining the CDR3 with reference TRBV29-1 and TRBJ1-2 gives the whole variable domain SAVISQKPSRDICQRGTSLTIQCQVDSQVTMMFWYRQQPGQSLTLIATANQGSEATYESGFVIDKFPISRPNLTFSTLTVSNMSPEDSSIYLCSAKGGSGYGYTFGSGTRLTVV.

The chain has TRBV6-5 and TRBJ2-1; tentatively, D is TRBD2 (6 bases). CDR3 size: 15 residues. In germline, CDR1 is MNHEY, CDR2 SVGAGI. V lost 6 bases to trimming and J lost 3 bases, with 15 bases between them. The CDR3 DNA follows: TGTGCCAGCAGCCCCGCGGCGGGGATCTACAATGAGCAGTTCTTC. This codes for CASSPAAGIYNEQFF.

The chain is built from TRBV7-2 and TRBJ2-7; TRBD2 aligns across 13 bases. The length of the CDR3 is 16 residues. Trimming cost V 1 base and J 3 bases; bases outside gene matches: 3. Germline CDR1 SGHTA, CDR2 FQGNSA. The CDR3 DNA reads TGTGCCAGCAGCTTAGGGGGACTAGCGGGGTTCTACGAGCAGTACTTC. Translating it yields CASSLGGLAGFYEQYF.

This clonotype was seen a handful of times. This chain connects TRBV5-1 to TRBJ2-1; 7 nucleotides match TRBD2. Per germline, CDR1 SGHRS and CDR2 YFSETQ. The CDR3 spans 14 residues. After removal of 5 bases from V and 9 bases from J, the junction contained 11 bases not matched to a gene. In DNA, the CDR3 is TGCGCCAGCAGTGCCGGCCCGATAGCGGGTGAGCAGTTCTTC. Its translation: CASSAGPIAGEQFF. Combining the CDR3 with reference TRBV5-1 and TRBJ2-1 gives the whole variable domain KAGVTQTPRYLIKTRGQQVTLSCSPISGHRSVSWYQQTPGQGLQFLFEYFSETQRNKGNFPGRFSGRQFSNSRSEMNVSTLELGDSALYLCASSAGPIAGEQFFGPGTRLTVL.

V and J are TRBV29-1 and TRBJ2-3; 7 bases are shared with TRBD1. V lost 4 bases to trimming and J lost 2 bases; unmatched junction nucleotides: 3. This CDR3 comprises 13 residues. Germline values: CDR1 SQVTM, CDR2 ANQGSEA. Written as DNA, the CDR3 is TGCAGCGTTGGGACAGGAGTCACAGATACGCAGTATTTT. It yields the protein CSVGTGVTDTQYF.

CDR3 in amino acids: CATSGDNTEAFF. The CDR3 DNA reads TGTGCCACCAGTGGAGATAACACTGAAGCTTTCTTT. The chain recombines TRBV24-1 with TRBJ1-1; D is ambiguous. V dropped 5 bases and J dropped 2 bases, with 5 bases sitting between them. Germline CDR1 and CDR2: KGHDR and SFDVKD. CDR3 length equals 12 residues.

CDR3 residues: CASIQPGQYSYEQYF. The CDR3 bases are TGTGCCAGCATTCAACCGGGACAGTATTCCTACGAGCAGTACTTC. The chain recombines TRBV2 with TRBJ2-7; 7 bases fit TRBD1. The V segment lost 7 bases and the J segment 1 base; nucleotides outside the gene matches: 10. Germline CDR1 is SNHLY and CDR2 is FYNNEI. The CDR3 sequence is 15 residues long. Variable domain in full (rest from reference TRBV2 and TRBJ2-7): EPEVTQTPSHQVTQMGQEVILRCVPISNHLYFYWYRQILGQKVEFLVSFYNNEISEKSEIFDDQFSVERPDGSNFTLKIRSTKLEDSAMYFCASIQPGQYSYEQYFGPGTRLTVT.

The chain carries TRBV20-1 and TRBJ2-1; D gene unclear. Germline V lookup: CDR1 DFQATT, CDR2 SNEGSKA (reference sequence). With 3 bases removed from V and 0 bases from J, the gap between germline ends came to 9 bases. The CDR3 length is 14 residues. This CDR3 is CSARLSDSYNEQFF. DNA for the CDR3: TGCAGTGCTAGGTTGAGTGACTCCTACAATGAGCAGTTCTTC.

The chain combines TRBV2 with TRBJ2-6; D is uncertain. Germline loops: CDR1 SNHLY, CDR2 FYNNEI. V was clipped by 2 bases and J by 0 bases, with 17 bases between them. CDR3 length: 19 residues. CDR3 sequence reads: CASSERSPGSYSGANVLTF. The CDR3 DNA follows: TGTGCCAGCAGTGAAAGGTCGCCAGGATCATACTCTGGGGCCAACGTCCTGACTTTC. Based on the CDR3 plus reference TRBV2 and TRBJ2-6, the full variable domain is EPEVTQTPSHQVTQMGQEVILRCVPISNHLYFYWYRQILGQKVEFLVSFYNNEISEKSEIFDDQFSVERPDGSNFTLKIRSTKLEDSAMYFCASSERSPGSYSGANVLTFGAGSRLTVL.

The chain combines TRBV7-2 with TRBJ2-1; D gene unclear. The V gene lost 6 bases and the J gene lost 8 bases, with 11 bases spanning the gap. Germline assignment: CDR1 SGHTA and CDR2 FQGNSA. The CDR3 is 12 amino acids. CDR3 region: CASSSPGDEQFF. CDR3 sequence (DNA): TGTGCCAGCAGTTCCCCCGGAGATGAGCAGTTCTTC. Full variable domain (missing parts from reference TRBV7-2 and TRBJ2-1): GAGVSQSPSNKVTEKGKDVELRCDPISGHTALYWYRQSLGQGLEFLIYFQGNSAPDKSGLPSDRFSAERTGGSVSTLTIQRTQQEDSAVYLCASSSPGDEQFFGPGTRLTVL.

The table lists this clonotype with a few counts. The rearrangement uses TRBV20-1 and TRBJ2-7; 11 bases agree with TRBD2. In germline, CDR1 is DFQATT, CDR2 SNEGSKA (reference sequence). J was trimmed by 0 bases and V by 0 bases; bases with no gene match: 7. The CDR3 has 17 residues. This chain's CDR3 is CSARDRLAGFFSYEQYF. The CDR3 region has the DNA TGCAGTGCTAGAGATCGACTAGCGGGATTTTTCTCCTACGAGCAGTACTTC.

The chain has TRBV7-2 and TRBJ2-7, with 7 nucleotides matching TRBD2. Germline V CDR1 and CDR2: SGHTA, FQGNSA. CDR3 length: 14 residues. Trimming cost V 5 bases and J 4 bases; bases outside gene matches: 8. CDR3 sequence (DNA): TGTGCCAGCAGCGCACTGAGCGGGGAGTACGAGCAGTACTTC. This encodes CASSALSGEYEQYF.

CDR3 DNA sequence: TGTGCCAGCAGTTTTCGTGGTAGGAATACGCAGTATTTT. Protein sequence: CASSFRGRNTQYF. The genes are TRBV12-3 or TRBV12-4 and TRBJ2-3; D remains ambiguous. Trimming removed 3 bases at V and 7 bases at J, with 11 bases between. There are 13 residues in the CDR3.

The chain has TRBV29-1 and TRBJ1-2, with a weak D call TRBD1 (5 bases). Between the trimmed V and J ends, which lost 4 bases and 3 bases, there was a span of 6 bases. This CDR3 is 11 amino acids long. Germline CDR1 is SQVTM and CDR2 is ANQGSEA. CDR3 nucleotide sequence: TGCAGCGTTGTGACAGACTATGGCTACACCTTC. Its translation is CSVVTDYGYTF.

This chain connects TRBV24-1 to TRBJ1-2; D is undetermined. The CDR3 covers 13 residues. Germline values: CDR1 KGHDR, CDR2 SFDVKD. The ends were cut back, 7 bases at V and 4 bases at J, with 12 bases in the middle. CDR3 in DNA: TGTGCCACCAGCAACGAGTTAGGCTATGGCTACACCTTC. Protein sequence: CATSNELGYGYTF.

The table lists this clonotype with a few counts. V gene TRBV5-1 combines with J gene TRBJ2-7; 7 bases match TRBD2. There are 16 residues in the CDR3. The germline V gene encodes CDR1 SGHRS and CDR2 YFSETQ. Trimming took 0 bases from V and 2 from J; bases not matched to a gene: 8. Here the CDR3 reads CASSLGAAGATYEQYF. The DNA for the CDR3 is TGCGCCAGCAGCTTGGGAGCGGCGGGAGCGACCTACGAGCAGTACTTC.